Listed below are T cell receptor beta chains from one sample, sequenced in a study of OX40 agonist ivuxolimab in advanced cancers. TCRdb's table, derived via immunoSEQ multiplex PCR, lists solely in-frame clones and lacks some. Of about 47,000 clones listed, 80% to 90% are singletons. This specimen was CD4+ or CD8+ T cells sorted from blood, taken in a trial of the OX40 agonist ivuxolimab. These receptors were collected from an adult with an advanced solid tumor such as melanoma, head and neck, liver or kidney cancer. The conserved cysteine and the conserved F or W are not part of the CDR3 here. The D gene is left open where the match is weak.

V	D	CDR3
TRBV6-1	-	ASSSKMGNQPQH
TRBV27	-	ASSLRGWNQPQH
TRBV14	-	ASSSAWTTVSGNTIY
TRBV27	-	ASSSGLVDTQY
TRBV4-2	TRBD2	ASSQDTREGSPILGEQF
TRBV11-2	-	ASSLIGFADTQY
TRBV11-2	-	ASSLGGQGNTIY
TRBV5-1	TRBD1	ASSSKQGGADYGYT
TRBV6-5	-	ASILDGGTEAF
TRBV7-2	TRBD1	ASSPNAGTASSYEQY
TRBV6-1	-	ASSEGGPLETQY
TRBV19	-	ASRQGLGPFSTDTQY
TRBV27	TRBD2	ASSLVRLAGTEDTQY
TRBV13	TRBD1	ASSTGQASTEAF
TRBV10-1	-	ASSEGGGTEAF
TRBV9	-	ASSFPGTTGNTIY
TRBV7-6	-	ASSPRGPNYGYT
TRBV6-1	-	ASTLAIAGYEQY
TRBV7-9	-	ASSSTDFSGYEQF
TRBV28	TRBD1	ASSRQGAGTEAF
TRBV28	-	ASRIQVHNEQF
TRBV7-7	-	ASSPSGNEQF
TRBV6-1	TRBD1	ASSEDQDRPVSYEQY
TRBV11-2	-	ASSLDTGNTGELF
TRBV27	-	ASSLSSNQPQH
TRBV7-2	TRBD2	ASSFASGGAYEQY
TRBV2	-	ASSVGDGYT
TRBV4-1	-	ASSQEWQGNSPLH
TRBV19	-	ASMAGAEGYT
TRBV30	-	AWSEVNTEAF
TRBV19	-	ASSSDGAYEQY
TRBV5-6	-	ASSLTGLNTEAF
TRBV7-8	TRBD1	ASSLDREYNEQF
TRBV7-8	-	ASSLDGGNNEKLF
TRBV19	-	ASSIAAGIPYEQY
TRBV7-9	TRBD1	ASSPGTGNLY
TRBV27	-	ASSSGDTQY
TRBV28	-	ASSFLEGRYYGYT
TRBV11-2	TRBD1	ASSLPTGGWETQY
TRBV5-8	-	ASSLYLSQPQH
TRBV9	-	ASSADGSTGELF
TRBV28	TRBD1	ASTPDRGRMYGYT
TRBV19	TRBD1	ASSPRQGYEQY
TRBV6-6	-	ASSYGDVEQY
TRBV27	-	ASSSTGTTEAF
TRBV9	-	ASSVGGRTGNYGYT
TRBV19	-	ASHTLNQPQH
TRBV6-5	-	ASSGRDNSYEQY
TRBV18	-	ASSPPGDNEQF
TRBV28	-	ASSSFLPDGEKETQY
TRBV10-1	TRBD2	ASSESGITSELGELF
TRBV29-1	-	SVEDTLSSYNEQF
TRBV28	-	ASGHTGPSYEQY
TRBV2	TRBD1	AGLGQATSGNTIY
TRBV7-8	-	ATRPGGGDTEAF
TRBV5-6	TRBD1	ASSLAAGGMNTEAF
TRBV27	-	ASSFRGYNQPQH
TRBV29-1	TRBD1	STWDRGNTGELF
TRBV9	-	ASSVSAGYEQY
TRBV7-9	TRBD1	ASSLGTGPYEQY